A selection of T cell receptor beta chains follows, all from one sample in a study of blood T cell repertoires in COVID-19. Sequencing used immunoSEQ multiplex PCR; TCRdb keeps in-frame clones, though not all of them. The sample holds roughly 260,000 clones, approximately 90% seen once. Source material: peripheral blood. The receptors derive from a man between 60 and 75 years old who had recovered from COVID-19. The CDR3 runs from the conserved cysteine through the conserved F or W. D genes are given only for firm matches. Not every row has a clone size; where given, it reads once, few, many or a size class.

D gene: NA; clone size: NA; V gene: TRBV6-5; J gene: TRBJ1-5; CDR3 DNA: TGTGCCAGCAGCGCCGGAGTGGGTAGCAATCAGCCCCAGCATTTT; CDR3 protein: CASSAGVGSNQPQHF
D gene: NA; clone size: NA; V gene: TRBV18; J gene: TRBJ2-3; CDR3 DNA: TGTGCCAGCTCAAGAGACAGAAACACAGATACGCAGTATTTT; CDR3 protein: CASSRDRNTDTQYF
D gene: TRBD1; clone size: NA; V gene: TRBV7-9; J gene: TRBJ2-5; CDR3 DNA: TGTGCCAGCAGCTTCCCAACAGGGGTGCTCAAGATGTCCCAGTACTTC; CDR3 protein: CASSFPTGVLKMSQYF
D gene: NA; clone size: NA; V gene: TRBV14; J gene: TRBJ2-7; CDR3 DNA: TGTGCCAGCAGCCCCCGGGGTAGGGCCGCCTACGAGCAGTACTTC; CDR3 protein: CASSPRGRAAYEQYF
D gene: NA; clone size: NA; V gene: TRBV4-1; J gene: TRBJ2-3; CDR3 DNA: TGCGCCAGCAGCCTCGGGGCAGATACGCAGTATTTT; CDR3 protein: CASSLGADTQYF
D gene: NA; clone size: NA; V gene: TRBV7-2; J gene: TRBJ2-1; CDR3 DNA: TGTGCCAGCAGCACCATATCCCGAGTCCGGAATGAGCAGTTCTTC; CDR3 protein: CASSTISRVRNEQFF
D gene: TRBD1; clone size: NA; V gene: TRBV6-4; J gene: TRBJ2-5; CDR3 DNA: TGTGCCAGCAGTGTGGGACAGGGGGAGACCCAGTACTTC; CDR3 protein: CASSVGQGETQYF
D gene: NA; clone size: NA; V gene: TRBV3-1/TRBV3-2; J gene: TRBJ2-3; CDR3 DNA: TGTGCCAGCAGCCAAGCCCGCGTTACAGATACGCAGTATTTT; CDR3 protein: CASSQARVTDTQYF
D gene: NA; clone size: NA; V gene: TRBV5-4; J gene: TRBJ2-3; CDR3 DNA: TGTGCCAGCAGCTTGACGGGTAGCACAGATACGCAGTATTTT; CDR3 protein: CASSLTGSTDTQYF
D gene: TRBD2; clone size: NA; V gene: TRBV5-4; J gene: TRBJ2-5; CDR3 DNA: TGTGCCAGCAGCTTGAGGGCTAGCGGGCAAGAGACCCAGTACTTC; CDR3 protein: CASSLRASGQETQYF
D gene: TRBD2; clone size: NA; V gene: TRBV4-2; J gene: TRBJ2-1; CDR3 DNA: TGTGCCAGCAGCCTGGGACTAGCAAACAATGAGCAGTTCTTC; CDR3 protein: CASSLGLANNEQFF
D gene: NA; clone size: NA; V gene: TRBV6-5; J gene: TRBJ1-5; CDR3 DNA: TGTGCCAGCAGTCCCCCGGGGGGAAGGCAGCCCCAGCATTTT; CDR3 protein: CASSPPGGRQPQHF
D gene: TRBD1; clone size: NA; V gene: TRBV7-6; J gene: TRBJ1-6; CDR3 DNA: TGTGCCAGCAGCCTAACCGGACAGGGATCAAATTCACCCCTCCACTTT; CDR3 protein: CASSLTGQGSNSPLHF
D gene: NA; clone size: NA; V gene: TRBV6-5; J gene: TRBJ1-1; CDR3 DNA: TGTGCCAGCAGGCCCGGACAGACGAACACTGAAGCTTTCTTT; CDR3 protein: CASRPGQTNTEAFF
D gene: NA; clone size: NA; V gene: TRBV5-1; J gene: TRBJ1-3; CDR3 DNA: TGCGCCAGCAGCCTACAGGAGTCTTCTGGAAACACCATATATTTT; CDR3 protein: CASSLQESSGNTIYF
D gene: NA; clone size: NA; V gene: TRBV10-1; J gene: TRBJ2-3; CDR3 DNA: TGCGCCAGCAGTATCGACCCTCGGACTAGCACAGATACGCAGTATTTT; CDR3 protein: CASSIDPRTSTDTQYF
D gene: TRBD2; clone size: once; V gene: TRBV11-3; J gene: TRBJ2-3; CDR3 DNA: TGTGCCAGCAGCTTGCTAGCGGGGGGCACAGATACGCAGTATTTT; CDR3 protein: CASSLLAGGTDTQYF
D gene: NA; clone size: NA; V gene: TRBV19; J gene: TRBJ1-1; CDR3 DNA: TGTGCCAGCACCTTAAGGGGTCGGGACACTGAAGCTTTCTTT; CDR3 protein: CASTLRGRDTEAFF
D gene: NA; clone size: few; V gene: TRBV18; J gene: TRBJ1-2; CDR3 DNA: TGTGCCAGCTCACCAGCAGGGGACTATGGCTACACCTTC; CDR3 protein: CASSPAGDYGYTF
D gene: NA; clone size: NA; V gene: TRBV10-2; J gene: TRBJ2-7; CDR3 DNA: TGCGCCAGTCAGGGTGCCAACGAGCAGTACTTC; CDR3 protein: CASQGANEQYF
D gene: TRBD1; clone size: NA; V gene: TRBV5-1; J gene: TRBJ2-7; CDR3 DNA: TGCGCCAGCAGCCAGGGACAGGGGGCTACCTACGAGCAGTACTTC; CDR3 protein: CASSQGQGATYEQYF
D gene: NA; clone size: NA; V gene: TRBV12-5; J gene: TRBJ2-3; CDR3 DNA: TGTGCTAGTGGGAAGGGGACTAGCACAGATACGCAGTATTTT; CDR3 protein: CASGKGTSTDTQYF
D gene: NA; clone size: once; V gene: TRBV11-2; J gene: TRBJ1-2; CDR3 DNA: TGTGCCAGCCGGGCCGGACAGACTTATGGCTACACCTTC; CDR3 protein: CASRAGQTYGYTF
D gene: TRBD1; clone size: NA; V gene: TRBV19; J gene: TRBJ1-1; CDR3 DNA: TGTGCCAGTACCCCGAGGGACCCGTGGACAGGGGGACGGAACACTGAAGCTTTCTTT; CDR3 protein: CASTPRDPWTGGRNTEAFF
D gene: NA; clone size: once; V gene: TRBV14; J gene: TRBJ1-2; CDR3 DNA: TGTGCCAGCAGCCAAGGGACAAAGAAAGGGTATGGCTACACCTTC; CDR3 protein: CASSQGTKKGYGYTF
D gene: NA; clone size: NA; V gene: TRBV24-1; J gene: TRBJ2-3; CDR3 DNA: TGTGCCACCAGTTCCCGGCCAGGGGCTAGCACAGATACGCAGTATTTT; CDR3 protein: CATSSRPGASTDTQYF
D gene: NA; clone size: NA; V gene: TRBV7-2; J gene: TRBJ2-7; CDR3 DNA: TGTGCCAGCAGCATGGCTCCGGGGTCCTACGAGCAGTACTTC; CDR3 protein: CASSMAPGSYEQYF
D gene: NA; clone size: NA; V gene: TRBV7-3; J gene: TRBJ1-6; CDR3 DNA: TGTGCCAGCAGCTCGGGGTATAATTCACCCCTCCACTTT; CDR3 protein: CASSSGYNSPLHF
D gene: TRBD1; clone size: NA; V gene: TRBV12-3/TRBV12-4; J gene: TRBJ1-4; CDR3 DNA: TGTGCCAGCAGTTTGGGGACAGCTGAAAAACTGTTTTTT; CDR3 protein: CASSLGTAEKLFF
D gene: TRBD2; clone size: NA; V gene: TRBV5-1; J gene: TRBJ2-1; CDR3 DNA: TGCGCCAGCAGCAACCCCAACGGGCGGGGGTACAATGAGCAGTTCTTC; CDR3 protein: CASSNPNGRGYNEQFF
D gene: NA; clone size: NA; V gene: TRBV19; J gene: TRBJ1-1; CDR3 DNA: TGTGCCAGTAGTATACGGGGGGAAGGCGCTGAAGCTTTCTTT; CDR3 protein: CASSIRGEGAEAFF
D gene: NA; clone size: NA; V gene: TRBV24-1; J gene: TRBJ2-7; CDR3 DNA: TGTGCCACCAGTGGTAGTTCCTACGAGCAGTACTTC; CDR3 protein: CATSGSSYEQYF
D gene: TRBD1; clone size: once; V gene: TRBV5-8; J gene: TRBJ1-4; CDR3 DNA: TGTGCCAGCAGCGGGGAAGGACAGGCAACTAATGAAAAACTGTTTTTT; CDR3 protein: CASSGEGQATNEKLFF
D gene: TRBD1; clone size: few; V gene: TRBV19; J gene: TRBJ1-1; CDR3 DNA: TGTGCCAGTCGACAGGGTACTGAAGCTTTCTTT; CDR3 protein: CASRQGTEAFF
D gene: TRBD2; clone size: NA; V gene: TRBV28; J gene: TRBJ2-3; CDR3 DNA: TGTGCCAGCAAAAGCGGGGGGCCGGCGGATACGCAGTATTTT; CDR3 protein: CASKSGGPADTQYF
D gene: TRBD2; clone size: NA; V gene: TRBV7-8; J gene: TRBJ2-1; CDR3 DNA: TGTGCCAGCAGCTTAGCCCCGGGGGGAAGCTCCTACAATGAGCAGTTCTTC; CDR3 protein: CASSLAPGGSSYNEQFF
D gene: TRBD1; clone size: NA; V gene: TRBV18; J gene: TRBJ2-7; CDR3 DNA: TGTGCCAGCTCACTCCGGGACAGGGTATACTACGAGCAGTACTTC; CDR3 protein: CASSLRDRVYYEQYF
D gene: NA; clone size: NA; V gene: TRBV4-2; J gene: TRBJ2-2; CDR3 DNA: TGTGCCAGCAGATCCCGGGGGGCCCACACCGGGGAGCTGTTTTTT; CDR3 protein: CASRSRGAHTGELFF
D gene: NA; clone size: NA; V gene: TRBV7-6; J gene: TRBJ1-1; CDR3 DNA: TGTGCCAGCAGCCTACGCCTAAACACTGAAGCTTTCTTT; CDR3 protein: CASSLRLNTEAFF
D gene: NA; clone size: NA; V gene: TRBV5-1; J gene: TRBJ1-2; CDR3 DNA: TGCGCCAGCAGCTCTGGACAGTTGGGCTACACCTTC; CDR3 protein: CASSSGQLGYTF
D gene: NA; clone size: NA; V gene: TRBV2; J gene: TRBJ2-7; CDR3 DNA: TGTGCCAGCAGTGGGACAGGGAGGGACGAGCAGTACTTC; CDR3 protein: CASSGTGRDEQYF
D gene: NA; clone size: NA; V gene: TRBV4-1; J gene: TRBJ2-1; CDR3 DNA: TGCGCCAGCAGCGTCCGGGAAGAGGTTCCCTACAATGAGCAGTTCTTC; CDR3 protein: CASSVREEVPYNEQFF